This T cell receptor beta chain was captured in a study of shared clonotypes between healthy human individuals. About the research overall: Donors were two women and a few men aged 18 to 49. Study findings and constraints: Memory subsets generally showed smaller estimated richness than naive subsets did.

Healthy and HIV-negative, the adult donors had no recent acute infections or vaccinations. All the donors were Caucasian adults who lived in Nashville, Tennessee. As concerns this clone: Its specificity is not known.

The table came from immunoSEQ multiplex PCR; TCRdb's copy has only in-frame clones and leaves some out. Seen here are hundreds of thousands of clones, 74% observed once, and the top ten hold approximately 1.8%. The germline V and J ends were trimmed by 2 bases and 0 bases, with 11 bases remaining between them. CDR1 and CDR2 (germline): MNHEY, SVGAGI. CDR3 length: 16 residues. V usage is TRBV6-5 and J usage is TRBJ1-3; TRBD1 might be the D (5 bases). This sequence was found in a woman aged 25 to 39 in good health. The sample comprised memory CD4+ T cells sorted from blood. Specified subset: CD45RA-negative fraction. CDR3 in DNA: TGTGCCAGCAGTTACGAGGCAGGGAGCTCTGGAAACACCATATATTTT. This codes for CASSYEAGSSGNTIYF.